In this sample, the clone carrying this TCR beta chain is medium-sized. Its antigen is unknown. This sample was included in a study of neurological immune-mediated disorders. General observations from the study: The study found no CDR3 amino acid sequences shared by expanded clones across subjects, suggesting private repertoires in all groups.

The unsorted libraries were prepared from 2 million PBMCs (stored at -80 C). The V and J ends lost 2 bases and 8 bases, in that order; junction bases with no gene match: 12. Germline loops: CDR1 DFQATT, CDR2 SNEGSKA (reference sequence). The CDR3 consists of 15 residues. TCRdb re-derived calls from the 5' RACE reads in MiXCR, one entry per CDR3 protein. Among about 30,000 distinct CDR3 sequences listed, 9% to 15% were seen once. V gene TRBV20-1 combines with J gene TRBJ2-3; 8 bases match TRBD2. The TCR originated in a man in his 60s in good health. Sequencing used PBMCs. The CDR3 here is CSARPSSGSLFTQYF. The CDR3 nucleotides are TGCAGTGCTAGACCCTCTAGCGGGTCTCTGTTTACGCAGTATTTT.